This T cell receptor beta chain came from a study of CXCR3-negative and CXCR3-positive naive CD8 T cells. About this clonotype itself: Antigen unknown.

Germline V gene lookup returns CDR1 MDHEN and CDR2 SYDVKM. The CDR3 is 15 residues long. Each CD8+ T cell subset was sorted in triplicate, hundreds of thousands of cells each. Study-level points and caveats: Comparison of naive cells showed more hydrophobic TRB CDR3s in CXCR3-positive than in CXCR3-negative naive cells. High diversity, comparable across both naive subsets, contrasted with much lower diversity in memory CD8+ cells. For the naive subsets, surface CD5 was similar, and TCR strength was inferred from TRB CDR3 properties. Cryopreserved cells showed partially decreased CXCR3 expression, and most assays used fresh PBMCs.

The authors prepared UMI-labeled TRB cDNA libraries by 5' RACE. For each CDR3 protein, TCRdb gives one entry from its re-call of the 5' RACE reads, without DNA. The sample totals more than 6,500 distinct CDR3 sequences. The chain has TRBV28 and TRBJ2-2; TCRdb proposes TRBD1, but this gene call is untestable without DNA. The sequenced sample was naive CXCR3+ CD8+ T cells from blood. The subset was: CD45RO-CCR7+CD27+CD95- naive CD8+ T cells expressing CXCR3 (TNR3+). This TCR was sampled from a human donor in good health. Some clones in this sample may be carry-over from other donors' samples. CDR3 residues: CASSLRQGVSGELFF.